These 17 T cell receptor beta chains were all obtained from the same sample, sequenced in a study of blood T cells in healthy people across ages. Alongside a J-beta primer mix, a sample-barcoded 5' primer served in a second PCR lasting about 7 to 12 cycles. TCRdb recomputed calls from the 5' RACE reads with MiXCR, one row per CDR3 protein. The sample includes 800,000 or so distinct CDR3 sequences, about 59% seen only once; the top ten take 28%. Sequenced material: blood. The receptors here all came from a man younger than 45 in good health.

Note on this clonotype: One end of the junction fails to match germline, which may point to a read error. The chain is built from TRBV2 and TRBJ2-1, with 8 positions matching TRBD1. Germline CDR1 SNHLY, CDR2 FYNNEI. The CDR3 has 15 amino acids. CDR3 region: CAGSLGQGLYNEQFF. DNA for the CDR3: TGTGCCGGCAGTCTCGGACAGGGTCTCTACAATGAGCAGTTCTTC.

This clonotype was observed a few times. V and J are TRBV13 and TRBJ2-1; no reliable D call. This CDR3 region has 14 residues. Germline lookup yields CDR1 PRHDT and CDR2 FYEKMQ (reference sequence). V was pared by 4 bases and J by 5 bases, with 12 bases between. For the CDR3, the DNA is TGTGCCAGCAGCTCGGAGCTAGGCAACAATGAGCAGTTCTTC. It is translated as CASSSELGNNEQFF. The whole variable domain, filled in from reference TRBV13 and TRBJ2-1, reads AAGVIQSPRHLIKEKRETATLKCYPIPRHDTVYWYQQGPGQDPQFLISFYEKMQSDKGSIPDRFSAQQFSDYHSELNMSSLELGDSALYFCASSSELGNNEQFFGPGTRLTVL.

The V gene is TRBV6-1, the J gene TRBJ1-2; perhaps TRBD1 as D (6 bases). The CDR3 consists of 14 residues. Deletions cut 0 bases from V and 8 bases from J, with 13 bases between. Germline CDR1 reads MNHNS; CDR2 reads SASEGT. The CDR3 nucleotides read TGTGCCAGCAGTGAAGCGAGCAGGGGTCTAGGCTACACCTTC. As protein: CASSEASRGLGYTF.

The chain uses TRBV6-1 and TRBJ2-3; no firm D call. Trimming removed 8 bases from V and 2 bases from J, with 11 bases in between. Germline lookup yields CDR1 MNHNS and CDR2 SASEGT. The CDR3 spans 13 residues. The DNA of the CDR3 is TGTGCCAGCCGGACGGATCCCACAGATACGCAGTATTTT. Translation: CASRTDPTDTQYF.

This clonotype was seen a few times. J is TRBJ1-6 and V is TRBV20-1; possibly TRBD1 for D (5 bases). The germline V gene encodes CDR1 DFQATT and CDR2 SNEGSKA (reference sequence). The CDR3 extends over 14 amino acids. Trimming took off 4 bases at V and 8 bases at J, with 15 bases between the two ends. CDR3 DNA: TGCAGTGCTAACCCTTCCCAGGGTTATTCACCCCTCCACTTT. It yields the protein CSANPSQGYSPLHF.

The chain recombines TRBV6-5 with TRBJ2-3, with D possibly matching TRBD1 (6 bases). The CDR3 spans 16 residues. V lost 1 base and J 4 bases, leaving 15 bases between the germline ends. Germline loops: CDR1 MNHEY, CDR2 SVGAGI. DNA for the CDR3: TGTGCCAGCAGTTACTTTGGGACACGGTCTTCAGATACGCAGTATTTT. Amino acids: CASSYFGTRSSDTQYF.

The chain uses TRBV10-3 and TRBJ1-2, with 11 nucleotides matching TRBD1. CDR3 length: 17 residues. The V segment lost 5 bases and the J segment 4 bases; nucleotides outside the gene matches: 12. Germline V gene data show CDR1 as ENHRY and CDR2 as SYGVKD. CDR3 protein: CAISTGTGGLGSYGYTF. The CDR3, as DNA: TGTGCCATCAGTACCGGGACAGGGGGTTTAGGAAGCTATGGCTACACCTTC.

CDR3 region: CASSLLGTEDTDTQYF. CDR3 sequence (DNA): TGCGCCAGCAGCCTCCTGGGGACGGAAGACACAGATACGCAGTATTTT. The chain uses TRBV4-3 and TRBJ2-3; either TRBD1 or TRBD2 may supply D (5 bases each). Germline V gene sequence: CDR1 LGHNA, CDR2 YSLEER. The V end was cut by 4 bases, the J end by 2 bases, with 16 bases between. The CDR3 is 16 amino acids.

The chain joins TRBV25-1 to TRBJ2-1; TRBD1 is a possible D gene (6 bases). The CDR3 is 15 amino acids. Germline V CDR1 and CDR2: MGHDK, SYGVNS. V was clipped by 3 bases and J by 2 bases, with 11 bases between them. The CDR3 reads CASSDRGSTYNEQFF. In DNA form, the CDR3 reads TGTGCCAGCAGTGACAGGGGATCGACCTACAATGAGCAGTTCTTC.

This chain links TRBV7-9 with TRBJ2-5; the match to TRBD1 covers 9 bases. The germline V gene encodes CDR1 SEHNR and CDR2 FQNEAQ (reference sequence). The V gene end was trimmed by 2 bases and the J gene end by 4 bases; junction bases not matched to a gene: 8. The CDR3 length is 16 residues. The CDR3 loop reads CASSLLWTGAGETQYF. The CDR3 coding sequence is TGTGCCAGCAGCTTACTATGGACAGGGGCGGGAGAGACCCAGTACTTC.

The rearrangement links TRBV9 to TRBJ1-2; 8 bases fit TRBD1. J was trimmed by 7 bases and V by 4 bases; bases with no gene match: 9. Germline-derived CDR1 and CDR2 are SGDLS and YYNGEE. The CDR3 runs to 14 residues. CDR3 region: CASSTAGGGGGYTF. In DNA, the CDR3 is TGTGCCAGCAGCACTGCAGGGGGCGGAGGTGGCTACACCTTC.

About this clonotype itself: An end of the junction does not agree with germline; a read error may underlie this. This chain uses TRBV6-5 with TRBJ2-1; TRBD2 matches at 12 bases. Germline V gene sequence: CDR1 MNHEY, CDR2 SVGAGI. The CDR3 consists of 15 residues. This CDR3 reads CTSRPGTSGSNEQFF. In nucleotides, the CDR3 is TGTACCAGCAGACCCGGGACTAGCGGGTCAAATGAGCAGTTCTTC.

The gene calls are TRBV2 and TRBJ2-6; a possible D gene is TRBD1 (6 bases). V was pared by 7 bases and J by 3 bases, with 10 bases between. Germline CDR1 and CDR2: SNHLY and FYNNEI. The CDR3 covers 14 residues. The CDR3 region is CASIWGRGANVLTF. CDR3 DNA: TGTGCCAGCATATGGGGGCGTGGGGCCAACGTCCTGACTTTC.

This clonotype has a single count. CDR3 bases: TGTGCCAGCAGCGTAGAAACGGATTACTATGGCTACACCTTC. Protein sequence: CASSVETDYYGYTF. The V call is TRBV9, the J call TRBJ1-2; D not certain. V lost 0 bases, J lost 3 bases, and 9 bases lay in between. The CDR3 covers 14 residues. Germline lookup yields CDR1 SGDLS and CDR2 YYNGEE. The complete variable domain, with remaining parts taken from reference TRBV9 and TRBJ1-2, reads DSGVTQTPKHLITATGQRVTLRCSPRSGDLSVYWYQQSLDQGLQFLIQYYNGEERAKGNILERFSAQQFPDLHSELNLSSLELGDSALYFCASSVETDYYGYTFGSGTRLTVV.

J is TRBJ2-3 and V is TRBV7-8; TRBD2 matches at 12 bases. Germline V gene sequence: CDR1 SGHVS, CDR2 FQNEAQ. Trimming took 4 bases from V and 7 from J; bases not matched to a gene: 6. The CDR3 loop spans 15 amino acids. CDR3 residues: CASSSLAGGPYTQYF. CDR3 nucleotides: TGTGCCAGCAGCTCCCTAGCGGGAGGGCCATATACGCAGTATTTT.

This chain uses TRBV7-8 with TRBJ2-1; D call uncertain. Germline CDR1 SGHVS, CDR2 FQNEAQ. CDR3 length: 14 amino acids. V shed 1 base and J shed 7 bases, with 11 bases lying between them. The CDR3 DNA follows: TGTGCCAGCAGCTTAGGCGTTGTGGGAAATGAGCAGTTCTTC. It specifies CASSLGVVGNEQFF.

This clonotype was observed once. This chain uses TRBV24-1 with TRBJ1-1; tentatively, D is TRBD1 (5 bases). V gave up 4 bases and J gave up 2 bases, with 13 bases separating them. The CDR3 runs to 15 residues. Per the germline V gene, CDR1 is KGHDR and CDR2 is SFDVKD. In DNA form, the CDR3 reads TGTGCCACCAGTGACCGATCAGGGCCTAACACTGAAGCTTTCTTT. This sequence encodes CATSDRSGPNTEAFF.